This T cell receptor (beta chain) is drawn from a study of blood T cell repertoires in COVID-19. Study overall: COVID-19 samples from acute and convalescent phases originated in the United States, Italy and Spain. PBMCs, B-cell-depleted T cells, or T cells were the source of the cDNA or gDNA that made up the material.

Per germline, CDR1 LGHDT and CDR2 YNNKEL (reference sequence). The CDR3 runs 16 residues. With 4 bases clipped from V and 7 bases from J, the junction kept 12 bases outside the gene matches. Authors' processing steps: Estimated nucleated cell counts came from reference gene primer amplification. Sequencing was performed with immunoSEQ multiplex PCR; in TCRdb, only in-frame clones are kept and a portion is missing. That table gives V, J and clone size, and the DNA gave D and trimming. This repertoire shows 200,000 or so clones, about nine tenths found once; its top ten account for 2.2%. The sequence came from a woman in her 50s with acute or convalescent COVID-19. Specimen: peripheral blood. The rearrangement uses TRBV3-1 (or the pseudogene TRBV3-2) and TRBJ2-7; 11 nucleotides line up with TRBD1. Here the CDR3 reads CASSLPTGTGGKEQYF. CDR3 nucleotides: TGTGCCAGCAGCCTACCCACTGGGACAGGGGGGAAAGAGCAGTACTTC.